The present TCR beta chain was sequenced within a study of blood T cell repertoires in COVID-19. Study context: Samples representing acute and convalescent COVID-19 were sourced from the United States, Italy and Spain.

Measured with immunoSEQ multiplex PCR; TCRdb has only the in-frame clones, and not every one. The data show 100,000 to 150,000 clones, 84% seen once. The CDR3 is made up of 19 amino acids. The trim removed 4 bases at V and 4 bases at J, leaving 14 bases unmatched. Germline V gives CDR1 LNHDA, CDR2 SQIVND (reference sequence). The clonotype originates from a man in his fifties or sixties with acute or convalescent COVID-19. This sequence joins TRBV19 and TRBJ2-5, with TRBD2 matching over 14 bases. Sequenced input: peripheral blood. The CDR3 nucleotides are TGTGCCAGTAGTAACAACAGGGGTCGAGGGACTAGCGGGAGAGAGACCCAGTACTTC. Amino acid sequence: CASSNNRGRGTSGRETQYF.